Below are 13 T cell receptor beta chains sequenced from a single sample in a study of OX40 agonist ivuxolimab in advanced cancers. Clones were sequenced by immunoSEQ multiplex PCR, and TCRdb holds only the in-frame ones, with some missing. Of some 97,000 clones in the sample, around 93% were seen once. This specimen consisted of CD4+ or CD8+ T cells sorted from blood, obtained in a trial of the OX40 agonist ivuxolimab. These receptors originate from an adult with an advanced solid tumor such as melanoma, head and neck, liver or kidney cancer.

The chain couples TRBV7-2 to TRBJ2-5; D is unresolved. Trimming stripped 1 base from V and 10 bases from J, with 10 bases between. The CDR3 has 12 residues. Germline loops: CDR1 SGHTA, CDR2 FQGNSA. The CDR3 nucleotides read TGTGCCAGCAGCTTAGGGGCGTTGAGCCAGTACTTC. It translates to CASSLGALSQYF.

The chain employs TRBV6-1 and TRBJ2-7; D possibly corresponds to TRBD2 (5 bases). Germline V CDR1 and CDR2: MNHNS, SASEGT. V lost 1 base, J lost 6 bases, and 13 bases lay in between. This CDR3 has 14 amino acids. CDR3 loop: CASSEGDHRGEQYF. The CDR3 DNA sequence: TGTGCCAGCAGTGAAGGAGACCATCGGGGCGAGCAGTACTTC.

The chain employs TRBV7-3 and TRBJ2-2; D not certain. This CDR3 comprises 13 residues. Trimming took off 1 base at V and 6 bases at J, with 6 bases between the two ends. The V gene's germline CDR1 is SGHTA and CDR2 FQGTGA. The CDR3: CASSLMKAGELFF. DNA of the CDR3: TGTGCCAGCAGCTTAATGAAAGCCGGGGAGCTGTTTTTT.

This clone was recorded only once. This rearrangement joins TRBV28 to TRBJ1-3; 8 positions agree with TRBD1. The trim removed 4 bases at V and 4 bases at J, leaving 6 bases unmatched. Germline V gives CDR1 MDHEN, CDR2 SYDVKM. CDR3 size: 15 residues. CDR3 coding DNA: TGTGCCAGCAGTTCAGGGGGCGGGAGGGGAAACACCATATATTTT. Its protein product is CASSSGGGRGNTIYF.

The chain carries TRBV7-9 and TRBJ2-7; 11 nucleotides align to TRBD2. Germline loops: CDR1 SEHNR, CDR2 FQNEAQ (reference sequence). The CDR3 loop spans 15 amino acids. Trimming removed 2 bases from V and 3 bases from J; junction bases left unmatched: 3. CDR3 sequence reads: CASSLSLAGDYEQYF. Written as DNA, the CDR3 is TGTGCCAGCAGCTTATCACTAGCGGGGGACTACGAGCAGTACTTC.

The rearrangement links TRBV13 to TRBJ2-7; 7 bases are shared with TRBD1. CDR3 size: 13 residues. The V and J ends lost 5 bases and 6 bases, in that order; junction bases with no gene match: 7. CDR1 is PRHDT and CDR2 is FYEKMQ in the germline V gene (reference sequence). CDR3 amino acids: CASSTPDRSEQYF. CDR3 DNA sequence: TGTGCCAGCAGCACACCGGACAGGAGCGAGCAGTACTTC.

This chain links TRBV5-4 with TRBJ2-2, with 9 nucleotides matching TRBD1. The germline V gene encodes CDR1 SGHNT and CDR2 YYREEE (reference sequence). The CDR3 runs to 15 residues. V lost 4 bases, J lost 8 bases, and 9 bases stayed unmatched. The CDR3 loop reads CASSLRGQGTGELFF. CDR3 sequence (DNA): TGTGCCAGCAGCCTCAGAGGACAGGGGACTGGGGAGCTGTTTTTT.

The J gene is TRBJ2-7, the V gene TRBV15; TRBD2 agrees at 10 bases. V shed 5 bases and J 1 base; nucleotides not matched to a gene: 8. The CDR3 extends over 16 amino acids. Germline V lookup: CDR1 LNHNV, CDR2 YYDKDF (reference sequence). The CDR3: CATSPQREGPSYEQYF. CDR3 bases: TGTGCCACCAGCCCCCAGCGGGAGGGCCCTTCCTACGAGCAGTACTTC.

V usage is TRBV27 and J usage is TRBJ2-1, with unresolved D. V was trimmed by 5 bases and J by 0 bases, leaving 20 bases between them. Germline lookup yields CDR1 MNHEY and CDR2 SMNVEV (reference sequence). CDR3 length: 18 amino acids. CDR3 DNA: TGTGCCAGCAGTCGCTCCAACCAATACTCCGACTCCTACAATGAGCAGTTCTTC. The encoded protein is CASSRSNQYSDSYNEQFF.

This clone showed up just a few times. The chain joins TRBV7-9 to TRBJ1-2; D might be TRBD1 (6 bases). Germline V CDR1 and CDR2: SEHNR, FQNEAQ (reference sequence). Trimming cost V 4 bases and J 1 base, with 7 bases left between them. This CDR3 is 13 amino acids long. The CDR3 DNA sequence: TGTGCCAGCAGCTCGGACAGTAACTATGGCTACACCTTC. Encoded protein: CASSSDSNYGYTF. The full variable domain, its missing parts supplied by reference TRBV7-9 and TRBJ1-2, is DTGVSQNPRHKITKRGQNVTFRCDPISEHNRLYWYRQTLGQGPEFLTYFQNEAQLEKSRLLSDRFSAERPKGSFSTLEIQRTEQGDSAMYLCASSSDSNYGYTFGSGTRLTVV.

This sequence joins TRBV5-4 and TRBJ2-3, with 9 bases aligning to TRBD2. Germline CDR1 and CDR2: SGHNT and YYREEE (reference sequence). The junction had 5 bases not matched to a gene; V was cut back by 4 bases and J by 2 bases. The CDR3 is 15 amino acids. The CDR3 DNA reads as TGTGCCAGCAGCACCAAGCGGGAGGTCACAGATACGCAGTATTTT. Protein sequence: CASSTKREVTDTQYF.

The chain couples TRBV15 to TRBJ1-2; D call uncertain. CDR3 length: 14 residues. V dropped 0 bases and J dropped 3 bases, with 8 bases sitting between them. Germline CDR1 LNHNV, CDR2 YYDKDF (reference sequence). CDR3 in amino acids: CATSRDPTDYGYTF. DNA for the CDR3: TGTGCCACCAGCAGAGATCCCACAGACTATGGCTACACCTTC.

The rearrangement joins TRBV7-3 to TRBJ1-4; no clear D. V was clipped by 0 bases and J by 12 bases, with 11 bases between them. Germline-derived CDR1 and CDR2 are SGHTA and FQGTGA. The CDR3 is 13 amino acids. CDR3 bases: TGTGCCAGCAGCTTAACGCCGGGGAATGAACTGTTTTTT. It yields the protein CASSLTPGNELFF.